This T cell receptor (beta chain) is drawn from a study of T-cell memory formation after mild COVID-19. Across the whole study: TCR clusters showed largely donor specificity.

TCRdb passed the 5' RACE reads through MiXCR, listing each CDR3 protein once. The sample holds approximately 60,000 distinct CDR3 sequences, less than 9.5% seen once. This CDR3 contains 11 residues. The V and J ends lost 6 bases and 5 bases respectively, with 4 bases between them. This TCR derives from a man younger than 35 who had mild COVID-19 (a few samples of this study predate the infection). Cell type and time point are not known. This chain links TRBV12-3 or TRBV12-4 with TRBJ2-2; D is undetermined. Sequencing was carried out using PBMCs or a T cell subset sorted from them (not recorded which). CDR3 sequence: CASRGTGELFF. The CDR3 DNA sequence: TGTGCCAGCAGGGGAACCGGGGAGCTGTTTTTT.